The rows below give T cell receptor beta chains drawn from one sample of a study of regulatory T cells in long-lasting Graves disease. TCRdb re-analysed the multiplex PCR reads in MiXCR, keeping a single row per CDR3 protein. Of about 430,000 distinct CDR3 sequences listed, under 25% are singletons. The sample was peripheral blood mononuclear cells (PBMCs), taken when the disease was refractory, from a patient treated with antithyroid drugs. These receptors were taken from a female donor with Graves disease. The conserved cysteine and the conserved F or W are not part of the CDR3 here. The order of the fields is V gene, clone size, J gene, CDR3 protein. Clone size, where shown, is once, few, many, or a class for clones that have expanded.

V: TRBV4-1; size: few; J: TRBJ2-5; CDR3: ASSQLGRGQETQY
V: TRBV12-3/TRBV12-4; size: many; J: TRBJ1-4; CDR3: ASSLAMGQGFEKLF
V: TRBV19; size: .; J: TRBJ2-1; CDR3: ASSIAGALAGSNEQF
V: TRBV7-2; size: .; J: TRBJ2-1; CDR3: ASSPRRQVEQF
V: TRBV6-2/TRBV6-3; size: .; J: TRBJ2-7; CDR3: ATGTRSSYEQY
V: TRBV12-3/TRBV12-4; size: many; J: TRBJ2-2; CDR3: ASSLTGTLTGELF
V: TRBV18; size: few; J: TRBJ2-5; CDR3: ASSLEVGAETQY
V: TRBV6-1; size: many; J: TRBJ1-5; CDR3: ASSQTGISQPQH
V: TRBV29-1; size: .; J: TRBJ1-4; CDR3: SVVINEKLF
V: TRBV6-2/TRBV6-3; size: many; J: TRBJ1-6; CDR3: ASSYSHPTESPLH
V: TRBV7-6; size: .; J: TRBJ2-1; CDR3: ASSDLVLADYNEQF
V: TRBV10-3; size: many; J: TRBJ2-7; CDR3: AISEGRDEQY
V: TRBV14; size: .; J: TRBJ2-1; CDR3: ASSFYPYNEQF
V: TRBV28; size: few; J: TRBJ2-7; CDR3: ASHWDFAYEQY
V: TRBV28; size: many; J: TRBJ2-5; CDR3: ASSLWQANQETQY
V: TRBV19; size: .; J: TRBJ2-5; CDR3: ATLESGSQETQY
V: TRBV28; size: many; J: TRBJ1-4; CDR3: ASSFATLGEKLF
V: TRBV2; size: many; J: TRBJ2-2; CDR3: ASTITPGELF
V: TRBV30; size: .; J: TRBJ1-6; CDR3: AWRGFENSPLH
V: TRBV6-4; size: .; J: TRBJ2-1; CDR3: ASSDSTGQGRNEQF
V: TRBV7-2; size: many; J: TRBJ2-5; CDR3: ASSLETGTQTQY
V: TRBV12-3/TRBV12-4; size: many; J: TRBJ1-3; CDR3: ASSPQGGNTIY
V: TRBV19; size: .; J: TRBJ1-5; CDR3: AHYSNQPQH
V: TRBV7-8; size: few; J: TRBJ1-5; CDR3: ASSLASGGGGPQH
V: TRBV12-3/TRBV12-4; size: many; J: TRBJ1-1; CDR3: ASRRTGGIRNTEAF
V: TRBV2; size: few; J: TRBJ2-1; CDR3: ASSETAGGPDEQF
V: TRBV5-1; size: few; J: TRBJ1-1; CDR3: ASSWDIGNPEAF
V: TRBV28; size: .; J: TRBJ2-7; CDR3: ASQGTHYEQY
V: TRBV27; size: few; J: TRBJ1-1; CDR3: ASSQIQGWGTEAF
V: TRBV20-1; size: .; J: TRBJ1-4; CDR3: SAGTSGQNNEKLF
V: TRBV29-1; size: many; J: TRBJ1-2; CDR3: STGQGVSGYT
V: TRBV20-1; size: many; J: TRBJ1-6; CDR3: SAQGQGGNSPLH
V: TRBV10-3; size: .; J: TRBJ1-1; CDR3: ATQMGQGGEAF
V: TRBV28; size: .; J: TRBJ1-4; CDR3: ASSLEGASQKLF
V: TRBV28; size: many; J: TRBJ1-3; CDR3: ASSVSTLSGNTIY
V: TRBV6-1; size: many; J: TRBJ2-5; CDR3: ASSAPSGKETQY
V: TRBV28; size: many; J: TRBJ1-1; CDR3: ASSLFLSTGVNTEAF
V: TRBV20-1; size: few; J: TRBJ1-5; CDR3: SARGLLTPNQPQH
V: TRBV28; size: many; J: TRBJ1-5; CDR3: ASSLPGTPTPNQPQH
V: TRBV6-5; size: many; J: TRBJ1-5; CDR3: ASSYGISLSQPQH
V: TRBV12-3/TRBV12-4; size: many; J: TRBJ2-5; CDR3: ASSLVQIQETQY
V: TRBV4-2; size: .; J: TRBJ1-5; CDR3: ASSQEVVGGQPQH
V: TRBV24-1; size: .; J: TRBJ1-1; CDR3: ATSDTRHETEAF
V: TRBV12-3/TRBV12-4; size: many; J: TRBJ2-7; CDR3: ASRRDVYEQY
V: TRBV2; size: .; J: TRBJ2-2; CDR3: ASSELAGGSGELF
V: TRBV3-1; size: .; J: TRBJ2-7; CDR3: ASSQDRTSRDYEQY
V: TRBV20-1; size: many; J: TRBJ1-5; CDR3: SAMRTTEQPQH
V: TRBV3-1; size: many; J: TRBJ2-7; CDR3: ASSLGQIYYEQY
V: TRBV11-3; size: .; J: TRBJ2-1; CDR3: ASSLGASRQGDEQF
V: TRBV2; size: many; J: TRBJ2-2; CDR3: ASSEEGNTGELF